This T cell receptor (beta chain) was recovered during a study of T cells and copy number aberrations in small-cell lung cancer (dated by TCRdb to 2020 to 2022). The study in broad terms: Whole-exome sequencing of the same tumor regions was paired with TCR repertoire sequencing so that T cell metrics could be related to mutations and copy number aberrations. Tumor TCR data existed for roughly 17 patients, while 12 to 15 patients had TCR data covering both tumor and normal tissue. What the research found in general, with its limitations: Because surgical resection is uncommon in small-cell lung cancer, the study was limited by a small sample size, and the findings need validation. Higher copy number aberration burden was negatively correlated with tumor T-cell density, richness and clonality. The TCR repertoire was highly heterogeneous across regions: roughly 79.9-97.7% of clones were restricted to a single region, a lower overlap than in localized NSCLC. All specimens consisted of formalin-fixed paraffin-embedded tissue, which is known to introduce sequencing artifacts. Tumors had lower T-cell density, richness and clonality than adjacent lung tissue, but the difference in density was not significant.

Using multiplexed V- and J-gene primers, the immunoSEQ hsTCRB Kit amplified TCR-beta CDR3 regions from genomic DNA. Unique DNA barcodes were added in a second PCR, and the samples were pooled together with a negative control and a positive control. Pooled TCR-beta libraries were sequenced on an Illumina MiSeq with a 150-cycle paired-end protocol. Processing in the source paper ran as follows. Adaptive Biotechnologies processed the raw sequencing data and produced a report containing normalized, annotated TCR-beta repertoires. To compute T-cell density, TCR-beta templates were normalized to usable DNA, with usable DNA estimated through amplification of housekeeping genes. Richness was the count of unique rearrangements, and clonality was defined as 1 minus Pielou's evenness. The Jaccard index, the Morisita overlap index, and the proportion of shared top-20 clonotypes were used to quantify intratumor TCR heterogeneity between regions. Imported from immuneACCESS, the table was reduced by TCRdb to in-frame sequences with V and J called. These copies leave out some clones; in studies compared against another copy, an unresolved V gene accounts for under half, and the cause of the remainder is not known. V and J calls and clone size are as listed in that table; D and trimming were resolved from the DNA. This sample gives thousands of clones in total; approximately 76% of them show up just once. The ten largest clones capture 8.5% to 9% of the sample.

Including cysteine and phenylalanine, the CDR3 has 12 amino acids. Only CDR3 DNA remains: 36 bases, in frame from the first base. CDR1 is given as LNHDA and CDR2 as SQIVND, both from the germline V gene (reference sequence). At the junction V is shortened by 5 bases and J by 7 bases, with 11 bases in between. This clone was found once. There is no known antigen for this receptor. Base qualities are not recorded, but no much larger clone differs from it by a single base. Patients with limited-stage small-cell lung cancer who underwent surgical resection in Hangzhou, China, between about 2008 and 2020 were included as donors. All donors had upfront surgery without preoperative chemotherapy or radiotherapy, and none received immunotherapy before or after surgery. All 19 patients in the sequenced cohort were smokers or heavy second-hand smokers. To represent spatial heterogeneity of the primary tumors, three regions were collected from each tumor FFPE block using a grid approach. Tumor regions were macrodissected to enrich malignant cells, and only regions expected to yield at least 150 ng DNA were selected. Multi-region TCR-beta sequencing of resected limited-stage small-cell lung cancers and of tumor-adjacent lung tissue was performed to characterize T cell repertoire heterogeneity. The AllPrep DNA/RNA FFPE Kit (Qiagen) was used to extract genomic DNA from the FFPE tissue.

Input material: tumor tissue. The chain employs TRBV19 and TRBJ1-2; a confident D gene designation cannot be given. The TCR comes from a man aged 50 to 60 with small cell lung cancer. At the DNA level, the sequence is TGTGCCAGTAGTGACCGTAGCTTTGGCTACACCTTC. The translation is CASSDRSFGYTF.